This T cell receptor (beta chain) was profiled in a study of human T cells and chemical hapten exposure. On the study more broadly: Weekly administration of diphenylcyclopropenone to the scalp of patients continued throughout the approximately 24-week study.

The CDR3 totals 15 residues. Germline CDR1 and CDR2: SGDLS and YYNGEE. The ends were cut back, 4 bases at V and 0 bases at J, with 13 bases in the middle. Per the original data handling: Individual samples carried between about 23,224 and 700,000 TCRs, with 85,000 to 100,000 as the median. TCRdb used MiXCR to reprocess the RACE reads, holding one entry per CDR3 protein. These V and J calls derive from TCRdb rather than the authors' analysis. Among fewer than 100,000 distinct CDR3 sequences listed, under 13% were seen once. The table lists this clonotype with many counts. Time point reported: patch test 3, about 24 weeks after DPC sensitization. Documented treatment: therapeutic diphenylcyclopropenone sensitization with weekly scalp DPC. Patients had alopecia, were aged 18 to 70, and were not pregnant.

The sequences come from whole blood, collected in connection with sensitization to the hapten diphenylcyclopropenone (DPC). The origin of this receptor is a woman aged 25 to 39 with alopecia areata. Some clones in this sample may be carry-over from other donors' samples. The chain is built from TRBV9 and TRBJ2-5; D is undetermined. The CDR3 DNA sequence: TGTGCCAGCAGCCCCAGTGGCACCAACCAAGAGACCCAGTACTTC. As protein: CASSPSGTNQETQYF.